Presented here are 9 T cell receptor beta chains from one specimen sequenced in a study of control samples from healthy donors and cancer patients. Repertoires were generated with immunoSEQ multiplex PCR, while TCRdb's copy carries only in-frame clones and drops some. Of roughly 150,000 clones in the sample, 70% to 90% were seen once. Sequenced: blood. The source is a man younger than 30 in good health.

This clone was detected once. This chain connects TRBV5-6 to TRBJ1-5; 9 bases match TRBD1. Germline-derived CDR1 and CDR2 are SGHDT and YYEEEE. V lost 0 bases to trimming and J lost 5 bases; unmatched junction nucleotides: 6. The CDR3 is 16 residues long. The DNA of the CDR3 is TGTGCCAGCAGCTTGGGGGGACAGGGAGGCCATCAGCCCCAGCATTTT. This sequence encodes CASSLGGQGGHQPQHF.

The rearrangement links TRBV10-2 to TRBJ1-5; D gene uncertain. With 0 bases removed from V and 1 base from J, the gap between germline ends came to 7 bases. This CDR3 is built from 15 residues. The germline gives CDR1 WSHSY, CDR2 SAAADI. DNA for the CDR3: TGCGCCAGCAGTGAGTCGATTAGCAGCAATCAGCCCCAGCATTTT. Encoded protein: CASSESISSNQPQHF.

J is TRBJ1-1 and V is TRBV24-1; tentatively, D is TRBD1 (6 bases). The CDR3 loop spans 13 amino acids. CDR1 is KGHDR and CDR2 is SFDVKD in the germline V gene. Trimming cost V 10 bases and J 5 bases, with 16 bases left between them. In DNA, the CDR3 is TGTGCCACTAAACAGGGAGGTGGGACTGAAGCTTTCTTT. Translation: CATKQGGGTEAFF.

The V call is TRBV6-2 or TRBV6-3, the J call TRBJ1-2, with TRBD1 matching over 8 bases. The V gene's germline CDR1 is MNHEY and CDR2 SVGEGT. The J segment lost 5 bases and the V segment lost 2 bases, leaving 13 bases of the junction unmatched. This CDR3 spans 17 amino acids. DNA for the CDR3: TGTGCCAGCAGTTACCCGACAGGGGACGTCCCGAAGTATGGCTACACCTTC. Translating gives CASSYPTGDVPKYGYTF.

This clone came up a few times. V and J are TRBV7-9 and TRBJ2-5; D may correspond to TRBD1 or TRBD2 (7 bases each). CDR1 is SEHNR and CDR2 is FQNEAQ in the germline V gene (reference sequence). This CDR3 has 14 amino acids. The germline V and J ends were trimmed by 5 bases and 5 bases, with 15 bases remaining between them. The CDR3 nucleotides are TGTGCCAGCAGCCCAGGGGGAGGGTATGAGACCCAGTACTTC. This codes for CASSPGGGYETQYF.

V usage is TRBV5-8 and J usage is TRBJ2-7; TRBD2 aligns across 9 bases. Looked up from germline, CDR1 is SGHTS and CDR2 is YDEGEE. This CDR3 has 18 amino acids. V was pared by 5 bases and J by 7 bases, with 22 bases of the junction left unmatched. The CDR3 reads CASSSPLGAGGTLLEQYF. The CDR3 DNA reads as TGTGCCAGCAGTTCCCCCCTAGGAGCGGGGGGCACGTTATTGGAGCAGTACTTC.

As DNA, the CDR3 is TGCGCCAGCAGCCAAGAGAGACTAGTTTCAGATACGCAGTATTTT. This codes for CASSQERLVSDTQYF. This sequence joins TRBV4-3 and TRBJ2-3, with a possible D match to TRBD2 (6 bases). Germline loops: CDR1 LGHNA, CDR2 YSLEER. Trimming shortened V by 0 bases and J by 4 bases, and 11 bases separated the two germline ends. The CDR3 is 15 residues long.

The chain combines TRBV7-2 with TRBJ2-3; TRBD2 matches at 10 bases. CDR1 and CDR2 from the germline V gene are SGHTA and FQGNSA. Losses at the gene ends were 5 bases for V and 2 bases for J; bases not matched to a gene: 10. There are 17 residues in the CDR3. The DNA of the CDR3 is TGTGCCAGCAGCCTTACCCAGCGGGGGGGCCACACAGATACGCAGTATTTT. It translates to CASSLTQRGGHTDTQYF.

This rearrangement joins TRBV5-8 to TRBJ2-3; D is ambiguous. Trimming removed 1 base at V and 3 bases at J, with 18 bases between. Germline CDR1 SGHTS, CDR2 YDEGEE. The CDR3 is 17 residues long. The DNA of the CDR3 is TGTGCCAGCAGCTTGTCGGCCGGGCTAGTGGGGACAGATACGCAGTATTTT. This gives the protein CASSLSAGLVGTDTQYF.